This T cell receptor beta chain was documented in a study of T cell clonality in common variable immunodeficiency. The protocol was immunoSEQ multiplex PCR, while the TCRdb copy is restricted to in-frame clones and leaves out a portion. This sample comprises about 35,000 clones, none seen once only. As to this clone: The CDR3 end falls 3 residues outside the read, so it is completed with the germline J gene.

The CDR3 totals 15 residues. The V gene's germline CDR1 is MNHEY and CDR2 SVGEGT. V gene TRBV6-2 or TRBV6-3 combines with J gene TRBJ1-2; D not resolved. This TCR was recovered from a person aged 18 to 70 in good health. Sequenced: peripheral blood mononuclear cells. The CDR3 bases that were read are TGTGCCAGCAGCCAGACTAGCGGGAGGGCAAATGAC. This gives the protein CASSQTSGRAND. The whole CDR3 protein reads CASSQTSGRANDYTF.